Shown below are 30 T cell receptor beta chains from a single sample sequenced in a study of Ad26.COV2.S vaccination and SARS-CoV-2 variants. Treatment noted: roughly 18 received Ad26.COV2.S at low or high dose, single or two shots; 5 received placebo; per-sample allocation not given. Following the first vaccine or placebo injection, samples were taken on day 63. The method was immunoSEQ multiplex PCR; TCRdb's version includes in-frame clones alone and lacks a portion of them. The sample comprises roughly 380,000 clones, around 87% of which are singletons, and around 3.5% rests with the top ten. The sample was peripheral blood, taken in a trial of Ad26.COV2.S vaccine versus placebo. The receptors were sampled from a person between 18 and 59 years old who received the Ad26.COV2.S COVID-19 vaccine or a placebo.

The chain links TRBV2 to TRBJ2-4; 13 nucleotides line up with TRBD2. Per the germline V gene, CDR1 is SNHLY and CDR2 is FYNNEI. After removal of 7 bases from V and 9 bases from J, the junction contained 9 bases not matched to a gene. The CDR3 is made up of 15 amino acids. Written as DNA, the CDR3 is TGTGCCAGCACCCCACGGACTAGCGGGGGAGGCATTCAGTACTTC. Its protein product is CASTPRTSGGGIQYF.

The chain uses TRBV6-1 and TRBJ2-5; D is undetermined. CDR1 and CDR2 (germline): MNHNS, SASEGT. The ends were cut back, 3 bases at V and 3 bases at J, with 14 bases in the middle. The CDR3 loop spans 15 amino acids. This CDR3 reads CASSEPRNLEETQYF. CDR3 nucleotides: TGTGCCAGCAGTGAGCCGAGGAACTTAGAAGAGACCCAGTACTTC.

This chain uses TRBV9 with TRBJ1-1; TRBD1 matches at 7 bases. The CDR3 totals 15 residues. The germline V gene encodes CDR1 SGDLS and CDR2 YYNGEE. The ends lost 5 bases at V and 0 bases at J; junction bases unmatched: 7. Here the CDR3 DNA reads TGTGCCAGCAGTGGGACAGCTAACATGAACACTGAAGCTTTCTTT. Translating gives CASSGTANMNTEAFF. Using reference TRBV9 and TRBJ1-1 for the parts outside the CDR3, the full variable domain is DSGVTQTPKHLITATGQRVTLRCSPRSGDLSVYWYQQSLDQGLQFLIQYYNGEERAKGNILERFSAQQFPDLHSELNLSSLELGDSALYFCASSGTANMNTEAFFGQGTRLTVV.

The chain carries TRBV7-9 and TRBJ1-1; unclear D gene. This CDR3 comprises 15 residues. The germline V gene encodes CDR1 SEHNR and CDR2 FQNEAQ (reference sequence). V was cut by 1 base and J by 3 bases, with 12 bases left in between. CDR3 loop: CASSLVTGSDTEAFF. CDR3 nucleotide sequence: TGTGCCAGCAGCTTAGTAACGGGGAGCGACACTGAAGCTTTCTTT.

The chain recombines TRBV4-1 with TRBJ2-1; 11 nucleotides match TRBD2. Germline CDR1 reads MGHRA; CDR2 reads YSYEKL. The CDR3 runs 16 residues. The J segment lost 9 bases and the V segment lost 0 bases, leaving 7 bases of the junction unmatched. This CDR3 is CASSQEFLAGGREQFF. Here the CDR3 DNA reads TGCGCCAGCAGCCAAGAATTTTTAGCGGGGGGGCGTGAGCAGTTCTTC.

The CDR3 nucleotides are TGCGCCAGCAGCCTCGGACTAGCGGACGACAATGAGCAGTTCTTC. It specifies CASSLGLADDNEQFF. The genes are TRBV4-3 and TRBJ2-1; 10 bases are a match to TRBD2. Per germline, CDR1 LGHNA and CDR2 YSLEER. CDR3 length: 15 amino acids. J lost 5 bases, V lost 4 bases, and 5 bases had no gene match.

The chain carries TRBV2 and TRBJ2-2, with 7 bases fitting TRBD1. J was trimmed by 1 base and V by 6 bases; bases with no gene match: 5. From germline, CDR1 is SNHLY and CDR2 FYNNEI. The CDR3 spans 15 residues. The CDR3 sequence is CASRRGRENTGELFF. The CDR3 coding sequence is TGTGCCAGCAGGAGGGGGCGTGAGAACACCGGGGAGCTGTTTTTT.

The rearrangement links TRBV4-1 to TRBJ2-7; tentative D call: TRBD1 (5 bases). Trimming pared 4 bases from V and 5 bases from J, leaving 18 bases between. Germline-derived CDR1 and CDR2 are MGHRA and YSYEKL. The CDR3 runs 15 residues. This CDR3 reads CASSPLGGAGNEQYF. The CDR3, as DNA: TGCGCCAGCAGCCCCCTCGGTGGGGCAGGTAACGAGCAGTACTTC.

V is TRBV6-5 and J is TRBJ1-3; a possible D gene is TRBD1 (5 bases). Germline-derived CDR1 and CDR2 are MNHEY and SVGAGI. The ends were cut back, 2 bases at V and 4 bases at J, with 9 bases in the middle. The CDR3 consists of 14 residues. CDR3 residues: CASSYRGVGNTIYF. CDR3 DNA sequence: TGTGCCAGCAGTTACCGGGGGGTAGGAAACACCATATATTTT.

The rearrangement joins TRBV15 to TRBJ2-5; 9 nucleotides align to TRBD2. After removal of 7 bases from V and 9 bases from J, the junction contained 12 bases not matched to a gene. Germline-derived CDR1 and CDR2 are LNHNV and YYDKDF (reference sequence). This CDR3 spans 14 amino acids. CDR3 loop: CATTPTSGMAAQYF. CDR3 bases: TGTGCCACCACCCCGACTAGCGGCATGGCGGCCCAGTACTTC.

The gene calls are TRBV19 and TRBJ1-1, with a weak D call TRBD1 (6 bases). In germline, CDR1 is LNHDA, CDR2 SQIVND (reference sequence). The CDR3 sequence is 12 residues long. V was shortened by 6 bases and J by 11 bases, with 16 bases between the two germline ends. Written as DNA, the CDR3 is TGTGCCAGTAGGATACAGGGATCAGGTGCTTTCTTT. It encodes CASRIQGSGAFF.

This clone occurred once. CDR3 loop: CASSPPTNQETQYF. The CDR3, as DNA: TGTGCCAGCAGCCCCCCGACTAACCAAGAGACCCAGTACTTC. The rearrangement joins TRBV2 to TRBJ2-5; TRBD2 might be the D (5 bases). The CDR3 runs 14 residues. V was shortened by 6 bases and J by 0 bases, with 11 bases between the two germline ends. The germline V gene encodes CDR1 SNHLY and CDR2 FYNNEI.

This rearrangement joins TRBV6-5 to TRBJ1-4; TRBD1 matches at 7 bases. V lost 5 bases, J lost 7 bases, and 7 bases stayed unmatched. The CDR3 extends over 14 amino acids. Germline V gene lookup returns CDR1 MNHEY and CDR2 SVGAGI. Here the CDR3 reads CASSRQGVSEKLFF. Here the CDR3 DNA reads TGTGCCAGCAGTCGACAGGGAGTCAGTGAAAAACTGTTTTTT.

This chain links TRBV11-2 with TRBJ2-7, with 7 bases that match TRBD1. This CDR3 is built from 16 residues. Per the germline V gene, CDR1 is SGHAT and CDR2 is FQNNGV. Germline trimming cut 2 bases from V and 1 base from J; bases unmatched to any gene: 8. The CDR3 DNA sequence: TGTGCCAGCAGCTTATTCCCCAGGGGGAAATCCTACGAGCAGTACTTC. Protein sequence: CASSLFPRGKSYEQYF.

V gene TRBV4-1 combines with J gene TRBJ1-5; 7 bases fit TRBD1. CDR3 size: 14 residues. The trim removed 2 bases at V and 9 bases at J, leaving 7 bases unmatched. Germline values: CDR1 MGHRA, CDR2 YSYEKL. The CDR3 here is CASSQLGQRWPQHF. The CDR3 region has the DNA TGCGCCAGCAGCCAACTGGGACAGCGATGGCCCCAGCATTTT.

The chain links TRBV24-1 to TRBJ1-2; TRBD1 agrees at 9 bases. Per the germline V gene, CDR1 is KGHDR and CDR2 is SFDVKD. With 3 bases clipped from V and 8 bases from J, the junction kept 9 bases outside the gene matches. This CDR3 contains 15 residues. Written as DNA, the CDR3 is TGTGCCACCAGTGATCCCGGGACAGGGTTTGAGGGCTACACCTTC. It encodes CATSDPGTGFEGYTF.

This clone was observed a handful of times. The genes are TRBV4-1 and TRBJ1-5; D gene ambiguous. Between the trimmed V and J ends, which lost 4 bases and 0 bases, there was a span of 28 bases. CDR1 MGHRA and CDR2 YSYEKL come from the germline V gene. CDR3 length equals 21 residues. This CDR3 reads CASSRTTQLVIGENSNQPQHF. In nucleotides, the CDR3 is TGCGCCAGCAGCCGAACGACCCAGCTCGTTATCGGTGAGAATAGCAATCAGCCCCAGCATTTT.

V usage is TRBV2 and J usage is TRBJ2-7; 7 bases agree with TRBD2. Germline CDR1 reads SNHLY; CDR2 reads FYNNEI. V was pared by 8 bases and J by 3 bases, with 4 bases of the junction left unmatched. CDR3 size: 12 residues. Here the CDR3 reads CASGEGLYEQYF. The CDR3 bases are TGTGCCAGCGGGGAGGGTCTCTACGAGCAGTACTTC. Together with reference TRBV2 and TRBJ2-7, the CDR3 gives the full variable domain: EPEVTQTPSHQVTQMGQEVILRCVPISNHLYFYWYRQILGQKVEFLVSFYNNEISEKSEIFDDQFSVERPDGSNFTLKIRSTKLEDSAMYFCASGEGLYEQYFGPGTRLTVT.

The rearrangement joins TRBV11-2 to TRBJ1-2; 9 bases fit TRBD1. The CDR3 runs to 16 residues. Germline trimming cut 0 bases from V and 3 bases from J; bases unmatched to any gene: 5. Germline CDR1 reads SGHAT; CDR2 reads FQNNGV. CDR3 nucleotides: TGTGCCAGCAGCTTAGATCGGACAGGGGCCCACTATGGCTACACCTTC. This codes for CASSLDRTGAHYGYTF.

The rearrangement joins TRBV7-6 to TRBJ2-1; D is unresolved. Germline lookup yields CDR1 SGHVS and CDR2 FNYEAQ. Trimming took off 1 base at V and 0 bases at J, with 7 bases between the two ends. This CDR3 has 15 amino acids. The CDR3, as DNA: TGTGCCAGCAGCTTAGTGGTCAGCTCCTACAATGAGCAGTTCTTC. Translated, it gives CASSLVVSSYNEQFF.

This chain uses TRBV24-1 with TRBJ2-1; 9 bases map to TRBD1. The germline gives CDR1 KGHDR, CDR2 SFDVKD. This CDR3 has 16 residues. V lost 3 bases, J lost 5 bases, and 7 bases stayed unmatched. The CDR3 sequence: CATSDTGTGIDNEQFF. CDR3 bases: TGTGCCACCAGTGATACCGGGACAGGGATTGACAATGAGCAGTTCTTC.

The CDR3 region is CASSPGTGQETQYF. The CDR3 coding sequence is TGTGCCAGCAGTCCAGGGACCGGGCAAGAGACCCAGTACTTC. The V gene is TRBV6-5, the J gene TRBJ2-5; D tentatively reads TRBD1 or TRBD2 (5 bases each). This CDR3 is built from 14 residues. The V end lost 5 bases, the J end lost 2 bases, and 12 bases lay between the germline ends. Germline V gene data show CDR1 as MNHEY and CDR2 as SVGAGI.

J is TRBJ1-1 and V is TRBV4-3; D is possibly TRBD1 (6 bases). The CDR3 totals 15 residues. Per the germline V gene, CDR1 is LGHNA and CDR2 is YSLEER. Trimming pared 0 bases from V and 10 bases from J, leaving 18 bases between. CDR3 bases: TGCGCCAGCAGCCAAGAAGCGGGGGCTATGATTCGAGCTTTCTTT. Translation gives CASSQEAGAMIRAFF.

The V gene is TRBV6-5, the J gene TRBJ1-2, with 10 positions matching TRBD1. Germline-derived CDR1 and CDR2 are MNHEY and SVGAGI. Trimming at V came to 6 bases and at J to 4 bases, leaving 5 bases not matched to a gene. The CDR3 consists of 14 residues. The CDR3 protein is CASRPGDRGYGYTF. In DNA, the CDR3 is TGTGCCAGCAGACCTGGGGACAGGGGCTATGGCTACACCTTC.

V gene TRBV14 combines with J gene TRBJ2-1; 10 bases agree with TRBD1. The germline V gene has CDR1 SGHDN and CDR2 FVKESK. The CDR3 contains 16 residues. After removal of 2 bases from V and 9 bases from J, the junction contained 10 bases not matched to a gene. The CDR3 here is CASSQLNSGQGGEQFF. The CDR3 bases are TGTGCCAGCAGCCAACTTAATTCTGGACAGGGGGGTGAGCAGTTCTTC.

J is TRBJ1-1 and V is TRBV5-1; TRBD1 might be the D (6 bases). Trimming removed 3 bases at V and 5 bases at J, with 14 bases between. The CDR3 loop spans 14 amino acids. CDR1 is SGHRS, CDR2 YFSETQ, per germline. CDR3 sequence reads: CASSSGTSGTEAFF. CDR3 nucleotide sequence: TGCGCCAGCAGCTCCGGGACAAGTGGGACTGAAGCTTTCTTT.

This chain links TRBV5-1 with TRBJ1-2, with a possible D match to TRBD1 (5 bases). This CDR3 has 16 residues. The germline V and J ends were trimmed by 0 bases and 4 bases, with 16 bases remaining between them. CDR1 SGHRS and CDR2 YFSETQ come from the germline V gene. CDR3 bases: TGCGCCAGCAGCTTGGTGACGGGGGGACCGCCCTATGGCTACACCTTC. Amino acid sequence: CASSLVTGGPPYGYTF.

The V and J genes are TRBV5-6 and TRBJ2-7, with 11 bases identical to TRBD1. The J segment lost 6 bases and the V segment lost 3 bases, leaving 5 bases of the junction unmatched. The CDR3 sequence is 14 residues long. Germline-derived CDR1 and CDR2 are SGHDT and YYEEEE. The CDR3 is CASSSTGQGAEQYF. CDR3 nucleotide sequence: TGTGCCAGCAGCTCGACCGGACAGGGGGCCGAGCAGTACTTC.

The chain couples TRBV7-9 to TRBJ1-4, with D tentatively TRBD1 (5 bases). The CDR3 runs to 14 residues. Germline V CDR1 and CDR2: SEHNR, FQNEAQ (reference sequence). V dropped 3 bases and J dropped 8 bases, with 13 bases sitting between them. The CDR3 protein is CASSLDTWEEKLFF. In DNA, the CDR3 is TGTGCCAGCAGCTTGGACACCTGGGAGGAAAAACTGTTTTTT.

The gene calls are TRBV10-1 and TRBJ2-3, with D possibly TRBD1 on 6 matching bases. Germline CDR1 and CDR2: WNHNN and SYGVQD (reference sequence). V gave up 7 bases and J gave up 0 bases, with 17 bases separating them. The CDR3 is 16 residues long. The CDR3: CASTNRAHPSTDTQYF. The DNA of the CDR3 is TGCGCCAGCACAAACAGGGCCCACCCAAGCACAGATACGCAGTATTTT.